This TCR beta chain was recovered during a study of cytomegalovirus exposure and HLA in healthy donors. Samples came from healthy bone marrow donors. The PCR had 60 Vbeta and 13 Jbeta primers. Produced via immunoSEQ multiplex PCR; TCRdb's table is partial and in-frame only. The table has some 160,000 clones, over 60% seen once; the top ten hold approximately 2.1%. The sequencing input was PBMCs. This receptor was identified in a man in his forties in good health and CMV-seronegative.

CDR3 nucleotide sequence: TGTGCCAGTAGTAGAAGGGACAGCCAAGAGACCCAGTACTTC. Amino acids: CASSRRDSQETQYF. The chain links TRBV19 to TRBJ2-5, with TRBD1 matching over 7 bases. Trimming at V came to 4 bases and at J to 1 base, leaving 3 bases not matched to a gene. Germline CDR1 reads LNHDA; CDR2 reads SQIVND (reference sequence). The CDR3 is 14 amino acids.